The T cell receptor beta chain described here comes from a study of blood T cell repertoires in COVID-19. Study at large: Sources were T cells, B-cell-depleted T cells, or PBMCs; the material itself was cDNA or gDNA.

Per the study methods: Nucleated cell number was recorded as an estimate derived from reference gene primer amplification. Data came from immunoSEQ multiplex PCR; TCRdb stores just in-frame clones and leaves some out. Clone size and the V and J calls come from that table; the DNA yielded D and trimming. This table has about 210,000 clones, 84% appearing once. The CDR3 is made up of 15 amino acids. CDR1 is SNHLY, CDR2 FYNNEI, per germline. After removal of 0 bases from V and 8 bases from J, the junction contained 9 bases not matched to a gene. V gene TRBV2 combines with J gene TRBJ1-2, with 7 bases matching TRBD1. This clonotype was sampled from a woman aged 45-59 years with active or convalescent COVID-19. Material: peripheral blood. The CDR3 region has the DNA TGTGCCAGCAGTGAAGCCCTGACAGGGATGGAGGGCTACACCTTC. Amino acid sequence: CASSEALTGMEGYTF.